The 18 T cell receptor beta chains below come from one sample, sequenced in a study of blood T cell repertoires in COVID-19. Assay used: immunoSEQ multiplex PCR; TCRdb lists only in-frame clones, some missing. The profile covers under 200,000 clones, with about 86% appearing a single time and about 10% taken by the ten largest. Sample: peripheral blood. The receptors here all came from a woman aged 55-70 years with COVID-19, enrolled during active disease.

The chain carries TRBV29-1 and TRBJ2-7, with D uncertain. Trimming shortened V by 4 bases and J by 3 bases, and 7 bases separated the two germline ends. Germline V gene data show CDR1 as SQVTM and CDR2 as ANQGSEA. The CDR3 is 11 residues long. CDR3 DNA sequence: TGCAGCGTTGCTGACAACTACGAGCAGTACTTC. Amino acid sequence: CSVADNYEQYF.

Only one count was recorded for this clone. The V call is TRBV5-1, the J call TRBJ1-4; maybe TRBD1 (5 bases). The CDR3 is 14 amino acids. Germline values: CDR1 SGHRS, CDR2 YFSETQ. With 4 bases removed from V and 7 bases from J, the gap between germline ends came to 14 bases. CDR3 coding DNA: TGCGCCAGCAGCCCCACGGGGGTTGGTGAAAAACTGTTTTTT. It encodes CASSPTGVGEKLFF.

This clone was recorded a few times. The sample carries other DNA sequences with the same CDR3. The chain uses TRBV6-5 and TRBJ1-1, with TRBD1 identical over 7 bases. The CDR3 loop spans 14 amino acids. The V segment lost 0 bases and the J segment 5 bases; nucleotides outside the gene matches: 3. Looked up from germline, CDR1 is MNHEY and CDR2 is SVGAGI. The CDR3 here is CASSYSNRGTEAFF. CDR3 nucleotides: TGTGCCAGCAGTTACTCGAACAGGGGAACTGAAGCTTTCTTT.

The chain combines TRBV12-5 with TRBJ2-7, with D perhaps TRBD2 (5 bases). Germline values: CDR1 LGHNT, CDR2 FRNRAP. The CDR3 has 14 amino acids. The germline V and J ends were trimmed by 5 bases and 7 bases, with 18 bases remaining between them. CDR3 in DNA: TGTGCTAGTGGTATAGCGAAGAAGACGGGGGAGCAGTACTTC. It translates to CASGIAKKTGEQYF.

This chain links TRBV9 with TRBJ2-7; D not certain. This CDR3 is 14 amino acids long. The ends were cut back, 4 bases at V and 3 bases at J, with 14 bases in the middle. CDR1 is SGDLS and CDR2 is YYNGEE in the germline V gene. The CDR3 sequence is CASSPYIDNYEQYF. CDR3 in DNA: TGTGCCAGCAGCCCCTATATCGACAACTACGAGCAGTACTTC.

This clone has only a few counts. V is TRBV4-1 and J is TRBJ1-5, with D possibly TRBD1 on 6 matching bases. This CDR3 has 17 amino acids. Germline CDR1 MGHRA, CDR2 YSYEKL. Deletions cut 5 bases from V and 0 bases from J, with 17 bases between. For the CDR3, the DNA is TGCGCCAGCAGCGGGACCCGGGACAAGAGTAGCAATCAGCCCCAGCATTTT. Translated: CASSGTRDKSSNQPQHF.

The chain employs TRBV9 and TRBJ1-6, with D uncertain. The CDR3 has 14 amino acids. Trimming cost V 2 bases and J 5 bases, with 8 bases left between them. Germline CDR1 is SGDLS and CDR2 is YYNGEE. CDR3 in amino acids: CASSVNEDNSPLHF. CDR3 DNA sequence: TGTGCCAGCAGCGTTAACGAGGATAATTCACCCCTCCACTTT.

The chain joins TRBV25-1 to TRBJ2-6; a weak D match, TRBD1 (6 bases). The germline V gene has CDR1 MGHDK and CDR2 SYGVNS. This CDR3 is 17 amino acids long. V dropped 6 bases and J dropped 4 bases, with 19 bases sitting between them. CDR3 loop: CASSRTRGFGGANVLTF. The CDR3 DNA is TGTGCCAGCAGCCGGACAAGGGGGTTTGGCGGGGCCAACGTCCTGACTTTC.

The CDR3 loop reads CASSHGQLNEKLFF. The DNA for the CDR3 is TGCGCCAGCAGCCACGGACAGCTTAATGAAAAACTGTTTTTT. This chain links TRBV5-1 with TRBJ1-4, with D possibly matching TRBD1 (6 bases). Germline V gene data show CDR1 as SGHRS and CDR2 as YFSETQ. Between the trimmed V and J ends, which lost 4 bases and 4 bases, there was a span of 11 bases. The CDR3 spans 14 residues.

This chain uses TRBV10-3 with TRBJ1-2; TRBD1 matches at 11 bases. The CDR3 runs to 14 residues. V was clipped by 3 bases and J by 7 bases; unmatched bases: 4. Germline V gene data show CDR1 as ENHRY and CDR2 as SYGVKD. CDR3 protein: CAISEGDRGSGYTF. The CDR3 coding sequence is TGTGCCATCAGTGAAGGGGACAGGGGGTCTGGCTACACCTTC.

This chain joins TRBV6-5 and TRBJ1-6, with 8 bases fitting TRBD1. Unmatched junction bases numbered 6, after V lost 5 bases and J lost 6 bases. CDR3 length equals 15 residues. The germline gives CDR1 MNHEY, CDR2 SVGAGI. This CDR3 reads CASSRGQGGNSPLHF. The CDR3 region has the DNA TGTGCCAGCAGTCGTGGACAGGGAGGTAATTCACCCCTCCACTTT.

V usage is TRBV6-5 and J usage is TRBJ1-5; 10 bases are shared with TRBD1. The germline gives CDR1 MNHEY, CDR2 SVGAGI. The CDR3 spans 15 residues. The J segment lost 6 bases and the V segment lost 7 bases, leaving 9 bases of the junction unmatched. The CDR3 spells CASIRGQGVGQPQHF. The DNA for the CDR3 is TGTGCCAGCATCAGAGGACAGGGGGTGGGTCAGCCCCAGCATTTT.

V is TRBV10-3 and J is TRBJ1-1, with D possibly matching TRBD1 (5 bases). Per germline, CDR1 ENHRY and CDR2 SYGVKD. The germline V and J ends were trimmed by 0 bases and 5 bases, with 13 bases remaining between them. The CDR3 consists of 15 residues. The CDR3 sequence: CAISESWGARTEAFF. The CDR3 bases are TGTGCCATCAGTGAGTCGTGGGGCGCCCGGACTGAAGCTTTCTTT.

This chain uses TRBV7-6 with TRBJ1-3; D not certain. V was clipped by 1 base and J by 0 bases, with 10 bases between them. The CDR3 sequence is 16 residues long. Germline CDR1 and CDR2: SGHVS and FNYEAQ. The CDR3 DNA sequence: TGTGCCAGCAGCTTAGAAGGGAGGGTCTCTGGAAACACCATATATTTT. Protein sequence: CASSLEGRVSGNTIYF. The full variable domain, completed using reference TRBV7-6 and TRBJ1-3, is GAGVSQSPRYKVTKRGQDVALRCDPISGHVSLYWYRQALGQGPEFLTYFNYEAQQDKSGLPNDRFSAERPEGSISTLTIQRTEQRDSAMYRCASSLEGRVSGNTIYFGEGSWLTVV.

The gene calls are TRBV7-3 and TRBJ2-1; 12 bases line up with TRBD1. The CDR3 has 13 amino acids. The germline V gene encodes CDR1 SGHTA and CDR2 FQGTGA. The V gene end was trimmed by 8 bases and the J gene end by 7 bases; junction bases not matched to a gene: 3. In nucleotides, the CDR3 is TGTGCCAGCGGGACAGGGGGCTCGAATGAGCAGTTCTTC. Translated, it gives CASGTGGSNEQFF.

The rearrangement uses TRBV27 and TRBJ2-7, with a possible D match to TRBD2 (5 bases). The CDR3 extends over 13 amino acids. Germline values: CDR1 MNHEY, CDR2 SMNVEV (reference sequence). Deletions cut 6 bases from V and 5 bases from J, with 14 bases between. The CDR3 spells CASSPAGENEQYF. The CDR3 DNA reads as TGTGCCAGCAGCCCTGCCGGGGAGAACGAGCAGTACTTC.

This clone was seen only a few times. V and J are TRBV24-1 and TRBJ1-2; D uncertain. The CDR3 length is 14 residues. V lost 2 bases and J lost 8, with 14 bases in between. CDR1 and CDR2 from the germline V gene are KGHDR and SFDVKD. The CDR3 bases are TGTGCCACCAGTGATTCCCCATGGTCTCGGGGCTACACCTTC. It encodes CATSDSPWSRGYTF.

V and J are TRBV19 and TRBJ1-5, with 9 bases lining up with TRBD1. Germline V gene lookup returns CDR1 LNHDA and CDR2 SQIVND (reference sequence). J gave up 4 bases and V 2 bases, and 6 bases lay outside the gene matches. The CDR3 loop spans 16 amino acids. The CDR3 spells CASSIHRGPLNQPQHF. The DNA for the CDR3 is TGTGCCAGTAGTATACACAGGGGGCCTTTGAATCAGCCCCAGCATTTT. Using reference TRBV19 and TRBJ1-5 for the parts outside the CDR3, the full variable domain is DGGITQSPKYLFRKEGQNVTLSCEQNLNHDAMYWYRQDPGQGLRLIYYSQIVNDFQKGDIAEGYSVSREKKESFPLTVTSAQKNPTAFYLCASSIHRGPLNQPQHFGDGTRLSIL.